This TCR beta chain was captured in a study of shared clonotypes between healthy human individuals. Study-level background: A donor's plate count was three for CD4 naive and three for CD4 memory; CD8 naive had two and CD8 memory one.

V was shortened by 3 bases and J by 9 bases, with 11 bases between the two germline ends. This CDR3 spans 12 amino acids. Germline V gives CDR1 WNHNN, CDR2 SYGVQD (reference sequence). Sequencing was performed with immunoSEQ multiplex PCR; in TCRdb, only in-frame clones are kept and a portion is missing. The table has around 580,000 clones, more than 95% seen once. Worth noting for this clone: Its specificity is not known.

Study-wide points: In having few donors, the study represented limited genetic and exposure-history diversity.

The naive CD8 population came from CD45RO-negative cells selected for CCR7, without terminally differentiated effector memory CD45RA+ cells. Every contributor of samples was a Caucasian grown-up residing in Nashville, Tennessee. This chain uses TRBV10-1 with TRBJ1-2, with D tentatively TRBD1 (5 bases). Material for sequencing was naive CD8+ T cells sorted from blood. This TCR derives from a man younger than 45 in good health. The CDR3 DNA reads TGCGCCAGCAGTGATTCAGGGATGAGCTACACCTTC. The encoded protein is CASSDSGMSYTF.